The rows below give T cell receptor beta chains drawn from one sample of a study of control samples from healthy donors and cancer patients. TCRdb's table, derived via immunoSEQ multiplex PCR, lists solely in-frame clones and lacks some. Of approximately 150,000 clones detected, 89% appear once; the ten largest clones hold 6% to 9.5%. Sequenced input: PBMCs. The receptors shown here come from a man aged 45-60 years with head and neck cancer. Both conserved end residues are part of each CDR3. The order of the fields is CDR3 DNA, CDR3 protein, clone size, D gene, V gene, J gene. The D gene is left open where the match is weak. Clone size is stated in some rows and not others, as once, few, many or a class when expanded.

cdr3_nt: TGTGCCAGCGCAGTGGATTGGGCCCCCTACAATGAGCAGTTCTTC
cdr3_aa: CASAVDWAPYNEQFF
clone_size: few
d_call: -
v_call: TRBV2
j_call: TRBJ2-1

cdr3_nt: TGCGCCAGCAGGTCAGCGGGGGAAAGCACAGATACGCAGTATTTT
cdr3_aa: CASRSAGESTDTQYF
clone_size: -
d_call: TRBD2
v_call: TRBV10-2
j_call: TRBJ2-3

cdr3_nt: TGTGCCAGCAGCGCCAGTCCTAACACCTACGAGCAGTACTTC
cdr3_aa: CASSASPNTYEQYF
clone_size: -
d_call: -
v_call: TRBV6-5
j_call: TRBJ2-7

cdr3_nt: TGTGCCAGCAGCGGAACGGGACTTCCGGGCGAGCAGTACTTC
cdr3_aa: CASSGTGLPGEQYF
clone_size: -
d_call: -
v_call: TRBV7-9
j_call: TRBJ2-7

cdr3_nt: TGTGCCAGCAGCCCCGCTAGCGGGAGGGCCCTCAATGAGCAGTTCTTC
cdr3_aa: CASSPASGRALNEQFF
clone_size: -
d_call: TRBD2
v_call: TRBV7-9
j_call: TRBJ2-1

cdr3_nt: TGTGCCAGCAGCGTGGGACAGGAGCACACTGAAGCTTTCTTT
cdr3_aa: CASSVGQEHTEAFF
clone_size: -
d_call: TRBD1
v_call: TRBV9
j_call: TRBJ1-1

cdr3_nt: TGTGCCAGCAGTTTATCCCCAAGGGAGACCCAGTACTTC
cdr3_aa: CASSLSPRETQYF
clone_size: -
d_call: -
v_call: TRBV28
j_call: TRBJ2-5

cdr3_nt: TGTGCCAGCACCCAGGACAGGGGCTCTTATTCACCCCTCCACTTT
cdr3_aa: CASTQDRGSYSPLHF
clone_size: -
d_call: TRBD1
v_call: TRBV7-2
j_call: TRBJ1-6

cdr3_nt: TGTGCCAGCAGCGTACAGGGCTCTGGGGCCAACGTCCCGACTTTC
cdr3_aa: CASSVQGSGANVPTF
clone_size: -
d_call: -
v_call: TRBV9
j_call: TRBJ2-6

cdr3_nt: TGTGCCAGCCTCCCCGGGACAGGAGGAAACATTCAGTACTTC
cdr3_aa: CASLPGTGGNIQYF
clone_size: -
d_call: TRBD1
v_call: TRBV28
j_call: TRBJ2-4

cdr3_nt: TGTGCCAGCAGACATCAATGGAAGAGGGACGTGGCTAACTATGGCTACACCTTC
cdr3_aa: CASRHQWKRDVANYGYTF
clone_size: -
d_call: -
v_call: TRBV7-9
j_call: TRBJ1-2

cdr3_nt: TGTGCCAGCTCGACCCGGTGGAATCAGCCCCAGCATTTT
cdr3_aa: CASSTRWNQPQHF
clone_size: -
d_call: -
v_call: TRBV6-5
j_call: TRBJ1-5

cdr3_nt: TGTGCCAGCAGCTTAGGGCAGAACAATCAGCCCCAGCATTTT
cdr3_aa: CASSLGQNNQPQHF
clone_size: -
d_call: -
v_call: TRBV7-9
j_call: TRBJ1-5

cdr3_nt: TGTGCCAGTAGTGCTGCTAGCGGGGGGGCTAGTTACAATGAGCAGTTCTTC
cdr3_aa: CASSAASGGASYNEQFF
clone_size: once
d_call: TRBD2
v_call: TRBV19
j_call: TRBJ2-1

cdr3_nt: TGTGCCAGCAGCCAAGAGCCCCGACCGGGGGAGCAGTACTTC
cdr3_aa: CASSQEPRPGEQYF
clone_size: -
d_call: -
v_call: TRBV3-1/TRBV3-2
j_call: TRBJ2-7

cdr3_nt: TGTGCCAGCAGCCAAACGGACAGATGGAACACTGAAGCTTTCTTT
cdr3_aa: CASSQTDRWNTEAFF
clone_size: -
d_call: -
v_call: TRBV11-2
j_call: TRBJ1-1

cdr3_nt: TGTGCCAGCAGCTTAGACCGGGACAGGGAATTTGGGTTCTTC
cdr3_aa: CASSLDRDREFGFF
clone_size: -
d_call: TRBD1
v_call: TRBV11-2
j_call: TRBJ2-1

cdr3_nt: TGTGCCAGCAGCTTAGCCGGCAGCGGATCCTACGAGCAGTACTTC
cdr3_aa: CASSLAGSGSYEQYF
clone_size: -
d_call: -
v_call: TRBV7-9
j_call: TRBJ2-7

cdr3_nt: TGTGCCAGCAGAGGGGAGGGCAATCAGCCCCAGCATTTT
cdr3_aa: CASRGEGNQPQHF
clone_size: -
d_call: -
v_call: TRBV2
j_call: TRBJ1-5

cdr3_nt: TGTGCCAGTAGTATGCTAGCGGGCAATGAGCAGTTCTTC
cdr3_aa: CASSMLAGNEQFF
clone_size: -
d_call: TRBD2
v_call: TRBV19
j_call: TRBJ2-1

cdr3_nt: TGTGCCAGCAGTTACATCCAAGGAGGCAATCAGCCCCAGCATTTT
cdr3_aa: CASSYIQGGNQPQHF
clone_size: -
d_call: -
v_call: TRBV6-2/TRBV6-3
j_call: TRBJ1-5

cdr3_nt: TGTGCCTGGGACAGGGGTATGGGGACTGAAGCTTTCTTT
cdr3_aa: CAWDRGMGTEAFF
clone_size: -
d_call: TRBD1
v_call: TRBV30
j_call: TRBJ1-1

cdr3_nt: TGTGCCAGTAGTATAACAGGAGGCACCGGGGAGCTGTTTTTT
cdr3_aa: CASSITGGTGELFF
clone_size: -
d_call: -
v_call: TRBV19
j_call: TRBJ2-2

cdr3_nt: TGTGCCAGCAGCTTAGCGGGGACAGGGGCCACTGAAGCTTTCTTT
cdr3_aa: CASSLAGTGATEAFF
clone_size: -
d_call: TRBD1
v_call: TRBV7-9
j_call: TRBJ1-1

cdr3_nt: TGTGCCAGCACTTATAGCGGGGGGACCTACAATGAGCAGTTCTTC
cdr3_aa: CASTYSGGTYNEQFF
clone_size: -
d_call: TRBD2
v_call: TRBV9
j_call: TRBJ2-1

cdr3_nt: TGTGCCACCAGCACCGTCCCGAACACTGAAGCTTTCTTT
cdr3_aa: CATSTVPNTEAFF
clone_size: -
d_call: -
v_call: TRBV15
j_call: TRBJ1-1

cdr3_nt: TGTGCCAGCAGTGAAGTAAGGAAGGACGAGCAGTACTTC
cdr3_aa: CASSEVRKDEQYF
clone_size: few
d_call: -
v_call: TRBV6-1
j_call: TRBJ2-7

cdr3_nt: TGTGCCAGCCTAGCGGTGTCCTACGAGCAGTACTTC
cdr3_aa: CASLAVSYEQYF
clone_size: -
d_call: TRBD2
v_call: TRBV12-3/TRBV12-4
j_call: TRBJ2-7

cdr3_nt: TGTGCCAGCAGCTTTTTAGCGGGGCGCTCCTACAATGAGCAGTTCTTC
cdr3_aa: CASSFLAGRSYNEQFF
clone_size: -
d_call: TRBD2
v_call: TRBV7-9
j_call: TRBJ2-1

cdr3_nt: TGTGCCAGCAGCGCAGGTTACGGGAAGACTGGAAACACCATATATTTT
cdr3_aa: CASSAGYGKTGNTIYF
clone_size: -
d_call: -
v_call: TRBV9
j_call: TRBJ1-3

cdr3_nt: TGCGCCAGCAGGGACGGGGACACCTACGAGCAGTACTTC
cdr3_aa: CASRDGDTYEQYF
clone_size: -
d_call: -
v_call: TRBV5-1
j_call: TRBJ2-7